This T cell receptor (beta chain) is drawn from a study of CD8+CD57+ T cells in acquired aplastic anemia. Researchers used genomic DNA as the template to profile TCR beta VDJ and CDR3. Each CDR3 protein is one row after TCRdb ran MiXCR on the reads. The sample consists of 200,000 to 250,000 distinct CDR3 sequences, 65% of them appearing once. Previously, flow cytometry had revealed CD8+CD57+ cell expansion in the patients chosen for sequencing. In germline, CDR1 is LGHDT, CDR2 YNNKEL (reference sequence). V lost 1 base, J lost 2 bases, and 13 bases lay in between. The CDR3 runs to 16 residues. The rearrangement links TRBV3-1 to TRBJ2-3; D unresolved. The receptor's source is a human donor with aplastic anemia. Sequenced input: sorted CD4+, CD8+, or CD8+CD57+ T cells (not recorded which) from PBMCs. DNA for the CDR3: TGTGCCAGCAGCCAAGCCCCGGAACGTCTCACAGATACGCAGTATTTT. Its protein is CASSQAPERLTDTQYF.